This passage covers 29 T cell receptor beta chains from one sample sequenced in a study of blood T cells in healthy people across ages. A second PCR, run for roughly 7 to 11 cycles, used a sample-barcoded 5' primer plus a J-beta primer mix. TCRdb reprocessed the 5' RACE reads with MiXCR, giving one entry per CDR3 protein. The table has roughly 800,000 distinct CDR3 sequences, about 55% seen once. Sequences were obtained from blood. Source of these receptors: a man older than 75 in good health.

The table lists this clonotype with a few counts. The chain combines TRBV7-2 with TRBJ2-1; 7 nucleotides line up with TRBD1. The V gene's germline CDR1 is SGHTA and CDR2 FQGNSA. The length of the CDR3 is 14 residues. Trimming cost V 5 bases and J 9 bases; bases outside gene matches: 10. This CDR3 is CASSLRGQLGEQFF. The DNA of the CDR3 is TGTGCCAGCAGCCTGAGGGGACAGTTGGGTGAGCAGTTCTTC.

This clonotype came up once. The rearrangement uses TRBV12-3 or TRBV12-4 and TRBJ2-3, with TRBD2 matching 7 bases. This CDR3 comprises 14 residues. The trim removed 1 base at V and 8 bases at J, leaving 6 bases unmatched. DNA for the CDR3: TGTGCCAGCAGTTTAGGGGCGGGAGTAGGTACGCAGTATTTT. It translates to CASSLGAGVGTQYF.

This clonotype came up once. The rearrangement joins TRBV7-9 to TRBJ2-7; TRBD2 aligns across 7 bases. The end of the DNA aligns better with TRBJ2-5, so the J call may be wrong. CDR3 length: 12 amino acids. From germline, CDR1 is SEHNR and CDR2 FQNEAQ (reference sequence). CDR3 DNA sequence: TGTGCCAGCAGGGTCGGCGGGGGGACCCAGTACTTC. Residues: CASRVGGGTQYF.

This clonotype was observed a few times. In nucleotides, the CDR3 is TGTGCCAGCAGCCGAATAGCGGGAGCCTACAATGAGCAGTTCTTC. Amino acid sequence: CASSRIAGAYNEQFF. V is TRBV3-1 and J is TRBJ2-1, with 9 bases fitting TRBD2. Looked up from germline, CDR1 is LGHDT and CDR2 is YNNKEL (reference sequence). Trimming took 4 bases from V and 2 from J; bases not matched to a gene: 3. The CDR3 is made up of 15 amino acids.

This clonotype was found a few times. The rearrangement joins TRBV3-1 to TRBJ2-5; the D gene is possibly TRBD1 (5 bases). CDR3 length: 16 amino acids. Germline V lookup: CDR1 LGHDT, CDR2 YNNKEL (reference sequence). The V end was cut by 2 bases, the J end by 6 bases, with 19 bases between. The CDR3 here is CASSQPFTLQGQTQYF. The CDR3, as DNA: TGTGCCAGCAGCCAACCTTTCACGTTGCAGGGTCAGACCCAGTACTTC.

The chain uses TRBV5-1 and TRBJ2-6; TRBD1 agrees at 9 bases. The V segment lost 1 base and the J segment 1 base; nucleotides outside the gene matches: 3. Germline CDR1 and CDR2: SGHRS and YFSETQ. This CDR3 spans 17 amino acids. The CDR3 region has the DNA TGCGCCAGCAGCTTGTGGGACAGGGAATCTGGGGCCAACGTCCTGACTTTC. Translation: CASSLWDRESGANVLTF.

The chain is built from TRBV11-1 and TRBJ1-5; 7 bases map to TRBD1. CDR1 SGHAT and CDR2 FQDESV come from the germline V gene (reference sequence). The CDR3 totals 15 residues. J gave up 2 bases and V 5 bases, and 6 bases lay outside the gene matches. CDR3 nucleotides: TGTGCCAGCAGCGTTGCCGGGACAGGCAATCAGCCCCAGCATTTT. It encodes CASSVAGTGNQPQHF. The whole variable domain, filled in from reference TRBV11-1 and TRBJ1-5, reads EAEVAQSPRYKITEKSQAVAFWCDPISGHATLYWYRQILGQGPELLVQFQDESVVDDSQLPKDRFSAERLKGVDSTLKIQPAELGDSAMYLCASSVAGTGNQPQHFGDGTRLSIL.

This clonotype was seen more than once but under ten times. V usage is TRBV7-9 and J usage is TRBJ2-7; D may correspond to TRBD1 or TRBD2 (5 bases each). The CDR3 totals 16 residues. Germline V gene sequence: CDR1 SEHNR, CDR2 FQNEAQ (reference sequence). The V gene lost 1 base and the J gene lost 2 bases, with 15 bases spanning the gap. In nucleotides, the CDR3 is TGTGCCAGCAGCTTAGTCGCTGGGACGGCTACCTACGAGCAGTACTTC. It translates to CASSLVAGTATYEQYF.

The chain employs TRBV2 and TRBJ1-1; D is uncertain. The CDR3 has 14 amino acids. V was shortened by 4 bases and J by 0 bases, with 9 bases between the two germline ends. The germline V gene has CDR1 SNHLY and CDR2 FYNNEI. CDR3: CASSAQTVNTEAFF. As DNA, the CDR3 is TGTGCCAGCAGTGCCCAAACAGTGAACACTGAAGCTTTCTTT.

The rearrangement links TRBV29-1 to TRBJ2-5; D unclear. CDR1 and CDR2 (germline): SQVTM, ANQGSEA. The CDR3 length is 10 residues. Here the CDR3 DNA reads TGCTCGGGTGGGTACAATGAGCAGTACTTC. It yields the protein CSGGYNEQYF.

CDR3 DNA sequence: TGTGCCATCAGTAGTCTAGCGGGAGCCCAGAATGAGCAGTTCTTC. Its protein product is CAISSLAGAQNEQFF. V usage is TRBV10-3 and J usage is TRBJ2-1, with 10 positions matching TRBD2. The CDR3 totals 15 residues. With 5 bases clipped from V and 7 bases from J, the junction kept 8 bases outside the gene matches. The germline gives CDR1 ENHRY, CDR2 SYGVKD.

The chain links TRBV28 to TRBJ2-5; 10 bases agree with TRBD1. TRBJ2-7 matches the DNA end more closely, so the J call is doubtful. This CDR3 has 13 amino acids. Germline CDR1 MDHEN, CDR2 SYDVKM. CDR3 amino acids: CATKGDRGYEQYF. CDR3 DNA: TGTGCCACCAAGGGGGACAGGGGATACGAGCAGTACTTC.

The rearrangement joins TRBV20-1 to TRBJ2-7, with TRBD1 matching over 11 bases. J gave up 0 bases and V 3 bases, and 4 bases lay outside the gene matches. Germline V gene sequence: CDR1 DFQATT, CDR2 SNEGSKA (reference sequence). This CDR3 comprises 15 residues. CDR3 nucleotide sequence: TGCAGTGCTAGGGGACAGGGGGGCCCCTCCTACGAGCAGTACTTC. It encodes CSARGQGGPSYEQYF.

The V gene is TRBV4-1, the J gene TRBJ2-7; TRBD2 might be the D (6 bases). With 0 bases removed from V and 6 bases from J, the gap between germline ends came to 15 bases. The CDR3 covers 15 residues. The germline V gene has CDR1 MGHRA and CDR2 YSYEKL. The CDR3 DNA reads TGCGCCAGCAGCCAAGAACCGACGGGAGCGGTCGAGCAGTACTTC. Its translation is CASSQEPTGAVEQYF.

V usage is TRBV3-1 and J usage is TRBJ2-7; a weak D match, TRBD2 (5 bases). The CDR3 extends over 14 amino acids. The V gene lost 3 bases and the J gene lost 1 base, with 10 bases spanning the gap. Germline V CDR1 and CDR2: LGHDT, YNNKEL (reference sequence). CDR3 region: CASSQFPGSYEQYF. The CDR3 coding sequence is TGTGCCAGCAGCCAGTTCCCGGGGTCCTACGAGCAGTACTTC.

As DNA, the CDR3 is TGTGCCAGCACAAAAAGGGGAGCTAACTATGGCTACACCTTC. This codes for CASTKRGANYGYTF. The V gene is TRBV12-3 or TRBV12-4, the J gene TRBJ1-2; possible D gene TRBD1, 5 bases. The CDR3 consists of 14 residues. The germline V and J ends were trimmed by 7 bases and 0 bases, with 12 bases remaining between them.

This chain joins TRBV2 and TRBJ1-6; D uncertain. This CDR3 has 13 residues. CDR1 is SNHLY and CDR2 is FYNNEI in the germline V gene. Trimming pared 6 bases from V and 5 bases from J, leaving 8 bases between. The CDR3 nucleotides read TGTGCCAGCAGGGACCGGCATAATTCACCCCTCCACTTT. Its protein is CASRDRHNSPLHF. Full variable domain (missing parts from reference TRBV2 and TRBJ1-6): EPEVTQTPSHQVTQMGQEVILRCVPISNHLYFYWYRQILGQKVEFLVSFYNNEISEKSEIFDDQFSVERPDGSNFTLKIRSTKLEDSAMYFCASRDRHNSPLHFGNGTRLTVT.

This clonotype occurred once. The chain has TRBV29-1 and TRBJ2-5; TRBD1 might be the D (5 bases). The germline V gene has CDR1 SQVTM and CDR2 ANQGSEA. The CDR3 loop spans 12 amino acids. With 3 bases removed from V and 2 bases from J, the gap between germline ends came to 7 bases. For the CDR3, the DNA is TGCAGCGTTGACAGGGCACAAGAGACCCAGTACTTC. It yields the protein CSVDRAQETQYF.

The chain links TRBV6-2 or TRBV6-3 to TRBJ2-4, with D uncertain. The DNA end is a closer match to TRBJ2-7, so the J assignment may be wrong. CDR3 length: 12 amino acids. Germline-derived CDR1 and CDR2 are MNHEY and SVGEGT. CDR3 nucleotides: TGTGCCAGCAGTTACGAAGGTCACGAGCAGTACTTC. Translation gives CASSYEGHEQYF.

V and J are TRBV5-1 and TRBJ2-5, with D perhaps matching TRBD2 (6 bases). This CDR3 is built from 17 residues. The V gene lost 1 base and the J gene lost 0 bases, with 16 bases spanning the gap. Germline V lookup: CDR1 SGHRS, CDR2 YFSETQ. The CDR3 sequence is CASSLNSGGVNQETQYF. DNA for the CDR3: TGCGCCAGCAGCTTGAATTCTGGAGGGGTCAACCAAGAGACCCAGTACTTC.

The CDR3, as DNA: TGTGCCAGCAGCTTACGGGGGCGGGCAGGGTCAGATACGCAGTATTTT. It is translated as CASSLRGRAGSDTQYF. The chain carries TRBV7-9 and TRBJ2-3; D is perhaps TRBD1 or TRBD2 (6 bases each). The germline gives CDR1 SEHNR, CDR2 FQNEAQ (reference sequence). The CDR3 runs 16 residues. Trimming removed 2 bases at V and 4 bases at J, with 16 bases between. The full variable domain, in which reference TRBV7-9 and TRBJ2-3 provide the parts outside the CDR3, is DTGVSQNPRHKITKRGQNVTFRCDPISEHNRLYWYRQTLGQGPEFLTYFQNEAQLEKSRLLSDRFSAERPKGSFSTLEIQRTEQGDSAMYLCASSLRGRAGSDTQYFGPGTRLTVL.

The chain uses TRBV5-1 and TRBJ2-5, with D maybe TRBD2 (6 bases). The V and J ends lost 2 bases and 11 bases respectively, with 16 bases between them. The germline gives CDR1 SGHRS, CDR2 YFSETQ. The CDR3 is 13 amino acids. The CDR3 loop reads CASSFISSGEQYF. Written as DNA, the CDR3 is TGCGCCAGCAGCTTCATCTCATCGGGGGAGCAGTACTTC.

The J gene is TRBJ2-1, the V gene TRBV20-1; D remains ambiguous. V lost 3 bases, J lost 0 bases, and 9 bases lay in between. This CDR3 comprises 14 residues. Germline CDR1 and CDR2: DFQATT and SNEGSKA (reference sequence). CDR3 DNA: TGCAGTGCTAGCGGTCGACGCTCCTACAATGAGCAGTTCTTC. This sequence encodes CSASGRRSYNEQFF.

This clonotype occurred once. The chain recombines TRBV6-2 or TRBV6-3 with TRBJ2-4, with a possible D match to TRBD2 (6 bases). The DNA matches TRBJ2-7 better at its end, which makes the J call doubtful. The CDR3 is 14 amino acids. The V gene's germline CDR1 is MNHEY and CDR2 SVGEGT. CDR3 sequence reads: CASSASANSYEQYF. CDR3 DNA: TGTGCCAGCAGTGCTAGCGCGAACTCCTACGAGCAGTACTTC.

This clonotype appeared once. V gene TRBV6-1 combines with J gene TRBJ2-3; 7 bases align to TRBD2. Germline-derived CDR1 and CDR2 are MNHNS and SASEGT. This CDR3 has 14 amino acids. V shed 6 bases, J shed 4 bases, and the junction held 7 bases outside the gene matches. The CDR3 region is CASSRLAMSDTQYF. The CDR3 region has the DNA TGTGCCAGCAGCCGACTAGCAATGTCAGATACGCAGTATTTT.

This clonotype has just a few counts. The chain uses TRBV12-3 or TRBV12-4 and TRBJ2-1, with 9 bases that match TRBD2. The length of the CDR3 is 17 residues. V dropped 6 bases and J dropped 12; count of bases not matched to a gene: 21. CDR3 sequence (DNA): TGTGCCAGCAGCCCCGGGGATTTAGCGGGAGCCGGTAGAGGGCAGTTCTTC. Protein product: CASSPGDLAGAGRGQFF.

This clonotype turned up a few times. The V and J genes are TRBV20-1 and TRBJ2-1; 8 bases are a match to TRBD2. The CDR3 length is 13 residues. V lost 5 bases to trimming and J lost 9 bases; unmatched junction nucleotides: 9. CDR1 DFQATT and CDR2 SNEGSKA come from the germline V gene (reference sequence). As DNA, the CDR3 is TGCAGTGCTGTCCCGGGACTAGTCAGTGAGCAGTTCTTC. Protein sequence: CSAVPGLVSEQFF.

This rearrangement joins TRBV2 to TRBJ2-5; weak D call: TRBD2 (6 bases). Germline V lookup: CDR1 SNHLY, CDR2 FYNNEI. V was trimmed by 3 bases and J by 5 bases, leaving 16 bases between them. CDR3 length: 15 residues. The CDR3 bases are TGTGCCAGCAGTGATGCTGCGGCGGGATTGGAGACCCAGTACTTC. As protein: CASSDAAAGLETQYF.

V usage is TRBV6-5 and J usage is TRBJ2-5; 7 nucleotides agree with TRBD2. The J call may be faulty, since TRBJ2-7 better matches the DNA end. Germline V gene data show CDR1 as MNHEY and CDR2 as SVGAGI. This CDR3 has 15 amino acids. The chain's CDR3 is CATLGGGRGAYEQYF. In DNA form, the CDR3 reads TGTGCCACTCTAGGAGGCGGGAGAGGCGCCTACGAGCAGTACTTC.